Listed below are T cell receptor beta chains from one sample, sequenced in a study of T-cell reconstitution after alpha-beta-depleted transplantation in children. Using its own MiXCR run on the PCR reads, TCRdb lists one record per CDR3 protein. Here the sample spans nearly 250,000 distinct CDR3 sequences, roughly 8.2% being singletons. Sequenced here: PBMCs, mostly from graft donor cells, sampled 180 days after TCRalphabeta/CD19-depleted stem cell transplant. These receptors all come from a male patient between 5 and 17 years old who had a stem cell transplant for acute lymphoblastic leukemia, so the T cells may come from the graft donor. Each CDR3 is given with its conserved first and last residue. The D gene is left open where the match is weak. A row's size may be missing; if present it is once, few, many or a size class.

d_gene	abundance	j_gene	v_gene	CDR3aa	CDR3nt
NA	many	TRBJ2-4	TRBV19	CASSIDGYAKNIQYF	TGTGCCAGTAGTATAGACGGCTACGCCAAAAACATTCAGTACTTC
NA	NA	TRBJ2-7	TRBV19	CASSISGWAYEQYF	TGTGCCAGTAGTATAAGCGGGTGGGCCTACGAGCAGTACTTC
NA	many	TRBJ1-1	TRBV9	CASSHRTEMNTEAFF	TGTGCCAGCAGCCACCGGACCGAGATGAACACTGAAGCTTTCTTT
TRBD2	many	TRBJ2-2	TRBV20-1	CSAPLSGGAGGELFF	TGCAGTGCTCCTCTCAGCGGGGGGGCCGGCGGGGAGCTGTTTTTT
TRBD2	many	TRBJ2-1	TRBV4-3	CASSQTQFSGAPHNEQFF	TGCGCCAGCAGCCAAACTCAGTTTAGCGGGGCACCACACAATGAGCAGTTCTTC
NA	many	TRBJ1-3	TRBV7-6	CASSSLEGPLTNTIYF	TGTGCCAGCAGCTCCCTAGAGGGGCCCTTGACAAACACCATATATTTT
TRBD1	many	TRBJ1-5	TRBV24-1	CATSDRLQGAGDQPQHF	TGTGCCACCAGTGATCGGCTACAGGGGGCAGGGGATCAGCCCCAGCATTTT
NA	few	TRBJ1-5	TRBV18	CASSPEEGRYQPQHF	TGTGCCAGCTCACCAGAGGAAGGAAGGTATCAGCCCCAGCATTTT
TRBD2	many	TRBJ2-3	TRBV4-3	CASSQDWLAGDTQYF	TGCGCCAGCAGCCAAGATTGGCTAGCGGGAGATACGCAGTATTTT
TRBD1	many	TRBJ2-7	TRBV29-1	CSVEGPGGPYEQYF	TGCAGCGTTGAGGGGCCAGGGGGACCCTACGAGCAGTACTTC
NA	many	TRBJ2-7	TRBV18	CASSPLPPGRHEQYF	TGTGCCAGCTCACCACTCCCTCCGGGGAGGCACGAGCAGTACTTC
NA	many	TRBJ1-5	TRBV12-3/TRBV12-4	CASSFQGSYQPQHF	TGTGCCAGCAGTTTCCAGGGGTCCTATCAGCCCCAGCATTTT
NA	many	TRBJ1-2	TRBV7-8	CASSFDGYYGYTF	TGTGCCAGCAGCTTCGACGGATACTATGGCTACACCTTC
TRBD2	many	TRBJ2-7	TRBV11-2	CASSVGLAGVVRAYEQYF	TGTGCCAGCAGCGTAGGACTAGCGGGAGTAGTTAGGGCCTACGAGCAGTACTTC
NA	many	TRBJ2-7	TRBV6-5	CASSYSGRTYEQYF	TGTGCCAGCAGTTACTCGGGACGGACCTACGAGCAGTACTTC
NA	many	TRBJ2-3	TRBV9	CASSVSAADTQYF	TGTGCCAGCAGCGTCTCGGCGGCAGATACGCAGTATTTT
NA	many	TRBJ1-2	TRBV29-1	CSVDRDNLNYGYTF	TGCAGCGTTGACAGGGATAATTTGAACTATGGCTACACCTTC
TRBD1	many	TRBJ1-1	TRBV10-3	CAIRTGDWAFF	TGTGCCATCAGAACAGGGGATTGGGCTTTCTTT
NA	many	TRBJ2-3	TRBV7-8	CASSLIVSTDTQYF	TGTGCCAGCAGCTTAATCGTGAGCACAGATACGCAGTATTTT
NA	many	TRBJ1-2	TRBV12-3/TRBV12-4	CASSLEAHRYGYTF	TGTGCCAGCAGTTTAGAGGCCCACCGCTATGGCTACACCTTC
TRBD1	few	TRBJ1-2	TRBV11-2	CASSLLGQGYTF	TGTGCCAGCAGCTTACTTGGACAGGGTTACACCTTC
NA	many	TRBJ2-2	TRBV5-1	CASSLDGPNTGELFF	TGCGCCAGCAGCTTGGACGGACCGAACACCGGGGAGCTGTTTTTT
NA	many	TRBJ2-3	TRBV7-2	CASRLRSGLKPPDTQYF	TGTGCCAGCAGATTAAGGTCGGGGTTGAAACCGCCAGATACGCAGTATTTT
NA	many	TRBJ1-3	TRBV28	CASSSLLRGNTIYF	TGTGCCAGCAGTTCCCTTCTAAGGGGAAACACCATATATTTT
TRBD2	many	TRBJ2-3	TRBV11-3	CASSLRAAGVTDTQYF	TGTGCCAGCAGCTTACGGGCAGCGGGAGTCACAGATACGCAGTATTTT
NA	many	TRBJ2-1	TRBV11-2	CASSLGLGGEQFF	TGTGCCAGCAGCTTAGGGTTGGGCGGTGAGCAGTTCTTC
TRBD2	many	TRBJ2-3	TRBV6-1	CASSPGLAGGDTQYF	TGTGCCAGCAGTCCCGGACTAGCGGGGGGGGATACGCAGTATTTT
TRBD1	many	TRBJ1-2	TRBV9	CASSVGVRDRGGYTF	TGTGCCAGCAGCGTAGGAGTCCGGGACAGGGGCGGCTACACCTTC